Below, 12 T cell receptor beta chains from the same sample are listed, as sequenced in a study of cytomegalovirus exposure and HLA in healthy donors. Sequencing was performed with immunoSEQ multiplex PCR; in TCRdb, only in-frame clones are kept and a portion is missing. This table has 100,000 to 150,000 clones, roughly 89% appearing once. Sequencing was performed on PBMCs. The receptors derive from a woman aged 18-35 years in good health and CMV-seronegative.

CDR3 protein: CASSLWSGQGNSPLHF. Here the CDR3 DNA reads TGTGCCAGCAGCTTATGGAGCGGACAGGGGAATTCACCCCTCCACTTT. This chain connects TRBV7-9 to TRBJ1-6; 9 bases align to TRBD1. The CDR3 sequence is 16 residues long. Trimming took 2 bases from V and 7 from J; bases not matched to a gene: 6. CDR1 SEHNR and CDR2 FQNEAQ come from the germline V gene (reference sequence).

The chain carries TRBV11-2 and TRBJ2-7, with TRBD2 matching over 8 bases. Germline trimming cut 5 bases from V and 6 bases from J; bases unmatched to any gene: 12. The CDR3 contains 15 residues. Germline assignment: CDR1 SGHAT and CDR2 FQNNGV. The CDR3 coding sequence is TGTGCCAGCAGCCAGCGGGGGACTCTTCCCTCCGAGCAGTACTTC. Translated: CASSQRGTLPSEQYF.

The gene calls are TRBV20-1 and TRBJ1-1; 7 nucleotides line up with TRBD1. The germline V gene encodes CDR1 DFQATT and CDR2 SNEGSKA (reference sequence). The CDR3 is 10 residues long. V was pared by 4 bases and J by 8 bases, with 1 base of the junction left unmatched. The CDR3: CSAKQGEAFF. In nucleotides, the CDR3 is TGCAGTGCTAAACAGGGGGAAGCTTTCTTT.

This chain uses TRBV5-5 with TRBJ1-3; a weak D match, TRBD1 (5 bases). Trimming stripped 0 bases from V and 0 bases from J, with 13 bases between. Germline values: CDR1 SGHKS, CDR2 YYEKEE (reference sequence). CDR3 length: 17 residues. CDR3 protein: CASSLGARGSSGNTIYF. The CDR3 region has the DNA TGTGCCAGCAGCTTGGGTGCAAGGGGAAGCTCTGGAAACACCATATATTTT.

J is TRBJ1-2 and V is TRBV27, with 11 bases that match TRBD1. This CDR3 is 16 amino acids long. Germline CDR1 and CDR2: MNHEY and SMNVEV (reference sequence). J gave up 4 bases and V 2 bases, and 6 bases lay outside the gene matches. The CDR3 DNA is TGTGCCAGCAGTTTACTGGGACAGGGGGGATCCTATGGCTACACCTTC. Amino acids: CASSLLGQGGSYGYTF.

Details on this clone: The sample holds other DNA sequences that translate to the same CDR3. As DNA, the CDR3 is TGTGCCAGCAGCTCGGACAGGGCTGGAAACACCATATATTTT. This codes for CASSSDRAGNTIYF. The V gene is TRBV7-9, the J gene TRBJ1-3, with 8 bases matching TRBD1. Unmatched junction bases numbered 1, after V lost 4 bases and J lost 2 bases. CDR3 size: 14 residues. CDR1 SEHNR and CDR2 FQNEAQ come from the germline V gene (reference sequence).

The gene calls are TRBV5-4 and TRBJ1-1; D not certain. Germline assignment: CDR1 SGHNT and CDR2 YYREEE (reference sequence). The V end lost 0 bases, the J end lost 3 bases, and 12 bases lay between the germline ends. The CDR3 covers 15 residues. CDR3 sequence (DNA): TGTGCCAGCAGCTTGGCCGATCGGGTTCACACTGAAGCTTTCTTT. This codes for CASSLADRVHTEAFF.

The genes are TRBV6-1 and TRBJ1-5; D is perhaps TRBD1 (6 bases). With 8 bases removed from V and 3 bases from J, the gap between germline ends came to 17 bases. The length of the CDR3 is 15 residues. The germline CDR1 and CDR2 sequences are MNHNS and SASEGT. Here the CDR3 reads CASLLVRDINQPQHF. CDR3 in DNA: TGTGCCAGCTTGCTGGTAAGGGACATCAATCAGCCCCAGCATTTT.

This clone occurred once. Other DNA sequences in the same sample also yield this CDR3. This chain connects TRBV5-1 to TRBJ2-5; 13 bases fit TRBD2. Per the germline V gene, CDR1 is SGHRS and CDR2 is YFSETQ. CDR3 length equals 16 residues. V lost 3 bases, J lost 2 bases, and 4 bases stayed unmatched. The CDR3 region is CASSWTSGGVQETQYF. CDR3 nucleotide sequence: TGCGCCAGCAGCTGGACTAGCGGGGGAGTACAAGAGACCCAGTACTTC.

This rearrangement joins TRBV29-1 to TRBJ2-4, with 7 bases that match TRBD1. The germline gives CDR1 SQVTM, CDR2 ANQGSEA. The CDR3 contains 12 residues. Trimming removed 3 bases from V and 9 bases from J; junction bases left unmatched: 5. The CDR3 DNA sequence: TGCAGCGTTGACAGGGGGTCTGGCATTCAGTACTTC. Residues: CSVDRGSGIQYF.

The chain employs TRBV4-1 and TRBJ2-3; D uncertain. V lost 4 bases to trimming and J lost 4 bases, with 15 bases between them. The CDR3 is 15 residues long. Germline V gene data show CDR1 as MGHRA and CDR2 as YSYEKL. The CDR3 loop reads CASSPYEARADTQYF. For the CDR3, the DNA is TGCGCCAGCAGCCCCTATGAGGCGAGAGCAGATACGCAGTATTTT.

The chain recombines TRBV27 with TRBJ1-1, with a possible D match to TRBD1 (5 bases). The CDR3 length is 14 residues. Trimming removed 10 bases at V and 7 bases at J, with 22 bases between. Looked up from germline, CDR1 is MNHEY and CDR2 is SMNVEV (reference sequence). CDR3 in amino acids: CATLSLGRQLEAFF. The DNA for the CDR3 is TGTGCCACGCTTTCCCTGGGGCGGCAACTTGAAGCTTTCTTT.